Presented here are 21 T cell receptor beta chains from one specimen sequenced in a study of control samples from healthy donors and cancer patients. Profiled with immunoSEQ multiplex PCR; TCRdb holds only in-frame clones, not every one. This sample yields about 160,000 clones, of which just under 95% are seen a single time; around 8.5% belongs to the top ten. Sequenced material: blood. Source of these receptors: a woman between 40 and 55 years old in good health.

The chain carries TRBV4-3 and TRBJ2-1, with 11 bases that match TRBD2. CDR1 LGHNA and CDR2 YSLEER come from the germline V gene. The CDR3 loop spans 17 amino acids. V dropped 0 bases and J dropped 3; count of bases not matched to a gene: 4. CDR3 amino acids: CASSQDSGRALYNEQFF. The CDR3, as DNA: TGCGCCAGCAGCCAAGATAGCGGGAGGGCCCTCTACAATGAGCAGTTCTTC.

J is TRBJ2-1 and V is TRBV6-4; weak D call: TRBD1 (6 bases). Germline loops: CDR1 MRHNA, CDR2 SNTAGT. The CDR3 length is 13 residues. Trimming removed 5 bases from V and 6 bases from J, with 11 bases in between. The CDR3, as DNA: TGTGCCAGCAGTCAGGGGCCGTCCAATGAGCAGTTCTTC. Its translation is CASSQGPSNEQFF.

In DNA form, the CDR3 reads TGTGCCACCCTCCGGGACAGGGACCATGGCTACACCTTC. Translation gives CATLRDRDHGYTF. The chain is built from TRBV2 and TRBJ1-2, with 9 bases matching TRBD1. The CDR3 contains 13 residues. Germline lookup yields CDR1 SNHLY and CDR2 FYNNEI. With 10 bases clipped from V and 6 bases from J, the junction kept 9 bases outside the gene matches.

The chain combines TRBV2 with TRBJ2-3, with D maybe TRBD2 (5 bases). The CDR3 totals 13 residues. Germline V gene sequence: CDR1 SNHLY, CDR2 FYNNEI. V lost 7 bases to trimming and J lost 8 bases, with 16 bases between them. CDR3 in amino acids: CASKVPGSPTQYF. DNA of the CDR3: TGTGCCAGCAAGGTCCCGGGGAGTCCTACGCAGTATTTT.

The chain uses TRBV27 and TRBJ1-4, with D unresolved. CDR3 length equals 15 residues. V lost 0 bases and J lost 4, with 9 bases in between. The germline gives CDR1 MNHEY, CDR2 SMNVEV (reference sequence). The CDR3 sequence is CASSLSWGFNEKLFF. The CDR3 nucleotides read TGTGCCAGCAGTTTATCTTGGGGATTTAATGAAAAACTGTTTTTT.

The V and J genes are TRBV7-2 and TRBJ2-7; 12 bases align to TRBD1. Germline CDR1 reads SGHTA; CDR2 reads FQGNSA. After removal of 3 bases from V and 6 bases from J, the junction contained 9 bases not matched to a gene. The CDR3 has 16 amino acids. The CDR3 DNA is TGTGCCAGCAGCTTGAATGGGGACAGGGGGCACTTCGAGCAGTACTTC. This translates into CASSLNGDRGHFEQYF.

This chain links TRBV9 with TRBJ1-2, with no clear D. This CDR3 contains 17 residues. Germline V gene sequence: CDR1 SGDLS, CDR2 YYNGEE. V was trimmed by 0 bases and J by 6 bases, leaving 21 bases between them. The CDR3: CASSVGTSRRGTHGYTF. The CDR3 nucleotides read TGTGCCAGCAGCGTAGGGACGTCTCGGCGAGGAACACATGGCTACACCTTC.

The genes are TRBV3-1 (or the pseudogene TRBV3-2) and TRBJ1-1, with D tentatively TRBD1 (6 bases). Trimming stripped 10 bases from V and 1 base from J, with 10 bases between. This CDR3 has 12 residues. The germline V gene encodes CDR1 LGHDT and CDR2 YNNKEL (reference sequence). The CDR3, as DNA: TGTGCCACCGCGACAGGGAACACTGAAGCTTTCTTT. Its translation: CATATGNTEAFF.

V usage is TRBV19 and J usage is TRBJ1-6; D is ambiguous. V was clipped by 3 bases and J by 5 bases, with 8 bases between them. The germline CDR1 and CDR2 sequences are LNHDA and SQIVND (reference sequence). The CDR3 contains 14 residues. For the CDR3, the DNA is TGTGCCAGTAGTATGGCCAGGAATAATTCACCCCTCCACTTT. Its translation is CASSMARNNSPLHF.

A single count supports this clone. The rearrangement joins TRBV27 to TRBJ1-2; D is unresolved. The CDR3 sequence is 12 residues long. Germline CDR1 MNHEY, CDR2 SMNVEV (reference sequence). V lost 6 bases to trimming and J lost 4 bases, with 9 bases between them. As DNA, the CDR3 is TGTGCCAGCAGGGGGTATAGCTATGGCTACACCTTC. It specifies CASRGYSYGYTF.

This chain uses TRBV15 with TRBJ1-1; D is uncertain. The germline gives CDR1 LNHNV, CDR2 YYDKDF (reference sequence). Trimming took 1 base from V and 0 from J, leaving 6 bases between them. CDR3 length: 14 amino acids. The CDR3, as DNA: TGTGCCACCAGCAGAGCACAGATGAACACTGAAGCTTTCTTT. Its translation: CATSRAQMNTEAFF.

The gene calls are TRBV19 and TRBJ1-1, with TRBD1 as a possible D gene (6 bases). This CDR3 has 13 amino acids. CDR1 is LNHDA and CDR2 is SQIVND in the germline V gene (reference sequence). Deletions cut 4 bases from V and 7 bases from J, with 13 bases between. The CDR3 nucleotides read TGTGCCAGTAGTACAGGGGCTAAGGATGAAGCTTTCTTT. The encoded protein is CASSTGAKDEAFF.

The chain is built from TRBV12-3 or TRBV12-4 and TRBJ2-7; D is unclear. This CDR3 contains 12 residues. The V gene lost 7 bases and the J gene lost 1 base, with 8 bases spanning the gap. The CDR3 here is CASTRTSYEQYF. The CDR3 nucleotides read TGTGCCAGCACCAGAACTTCCTACGAGCAGTACTTC.

The genes are TRBV9 and TRBJ2-3, with 9 bases matching TRBD1. The CDR3 covers 15 residues. Per germline, CDR1 SGDLS and CDR2 YYNGEE. With 0 bases clipped from V and 1 base from J, the junction kept 0 bases outside the gene matches. The CDR3 nucleotides read TGTGCCAGCAGCGTAGGGACAGGGGGCACAGATACGCAGTATTTT. It specifies CASSVGTGGTDTQYF.

The gene calls are TRBV11-2 and TRBJ1-2; D call uncertain. The germline V gene encodes CDR1 SGHAT and CDR2 FQNNGV. The V gene lost 2 bases and the J gene lost 3 bases, with 13 bases spanning the gap. The CDR3 length is 15 residues. In nucleotides, the CDR3 is TGTGCCAGCAGCTTACTGGGAGGGAAGGACTATGGCTACACCTTC. Translation gives CASSLLGGKDYGYTF.

V gene TRBV15 combines with J gene TRBJ1-2; 7 nucleotides match TRBD1. CDR1 is LNHNV and CDR2 is YYDKDF in the germline V gene (reference sequence). The CDR3 sequence is 14 residues long. V trimming: 6 bases; J trimming: 3 bases; junction bases outside the gene matches: 7. CDR3 nucleotides: TGTGCCACCAGTTTGGACAGGCTAGACTATGGCTACACCTTC. Translating it yields CATSLDRLDYGYTF.

The chain couples TRBV7-6 to TRBJ2-5, with D perhaps TRBD2 (6 bases). Germline CDR1 SGHVS, CDR2 FNYEAQ. The CDR3 loop spans 16 amino acids. V was shortened by 1 base and J by 1 base, with 13 bases between the two germline ends. The DNA of the CDR3 is TGTGCCAGCAGCTTAGAGGGAGGTGGGGTCCAAGAGACCCAGTACTTC. Amino acid sequence: CASSLEGGGVQETQYF.

This clone came up once. This chain joins TRBV6-5 and TRBJ1-5; 9 positions match TRBD1. The CDR3 spans 14 residues. With V trimmed by 4 bases and J by 4 bases, 2 bases remained unmatched. Germline V lookup: CDR1 MNHEY, CDR2 SVGAGI. The CDR3 DNA follows: TGTGCCAGCAGTTTGGGGACAGGGAATCAGCCCCAGCATTTT. It translates to CASSLGTGNQPQHF.

The chain uses TRBV29-1 and TRBJ2-1, with D uncertain. Germline CDR1 is SQVTM and CDR2 is ANQGSEA. Trimming left V 0 bases short and J 7 bases short, with 16 bases between. This CDR3 spans 15 amino acids. Here the CDR3 reads CSVEEGRRPGNEQFF. CDR3 sequence (DNA): TGCAGCGTTGAAGAAGGCAGACGCCCCGGGAATGAGCAGTTCTTC.

This chain joins TRBV15 and TRBJ1-3; D is perhaps TRBD1 (5 bases). Trimming removed 3 bases at V and 0 bases at J, with 15 bases between. From germline, CDR1 is LNHNV and CDR2 YYDKDF (reference sequence). The CDR3 sequence is 17 residues long. CDR3 region: CATSSGRGAGSGNTIYF. The CDR3 nucleotides read TGTGCCACCAGCAGTGGAAGAGGGGCCGGCTCTGGAAACACCATATATTTT.

This chain joins TRBV6-5 and TRBJ2-6, with no clear D. V shed 8 bases and J shed 0 bases, with 11 bases lying between them. CDR3 length: 15 amino acids. CDR1 MNHEY and CDR2 SVGAGI come from the germline V gene. The CDR3: CASGVGVSGANVLTF. In DNA form, the CDR3 reads TGTGCCAGCGGGGTTGGTGTCTCTGGGGCCAACGTCCTGACTTTC.